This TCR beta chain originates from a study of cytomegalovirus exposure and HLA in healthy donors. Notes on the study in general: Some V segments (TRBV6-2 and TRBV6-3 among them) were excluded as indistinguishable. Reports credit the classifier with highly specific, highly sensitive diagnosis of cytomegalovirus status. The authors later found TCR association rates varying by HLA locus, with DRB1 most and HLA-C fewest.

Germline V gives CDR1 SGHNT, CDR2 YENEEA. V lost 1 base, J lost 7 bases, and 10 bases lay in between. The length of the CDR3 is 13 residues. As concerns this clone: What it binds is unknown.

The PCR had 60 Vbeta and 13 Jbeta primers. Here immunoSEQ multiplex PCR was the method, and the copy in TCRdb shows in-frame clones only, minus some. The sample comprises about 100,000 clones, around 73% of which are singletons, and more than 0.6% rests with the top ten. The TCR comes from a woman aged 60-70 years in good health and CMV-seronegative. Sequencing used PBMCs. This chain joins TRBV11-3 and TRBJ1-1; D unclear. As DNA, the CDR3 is TGTGCCAGCAGCTTAGGGGTTGCGGATGAAGCTTTCTTT. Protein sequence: CASSLGVADEAFF.